This T cell receptor (beta chain) was obtained from a study of blood T cell repertoires in COVID-19. The table came from immunoSEQ multiplex PCR; TCRdb's copy has only in-frame clones and leaves some out. Among approximately 89,000 clones listed, about 81% were seen once. The sequence was obtained from a human donor in a cohort sampled during active COVID-19. Sequences were obtained from peripheral blood.

This CDR3 reads CASSRGGEHSYNSPLHF. In DNA form, the CDR3 reads TGTGCCAGCAGCCGGGGGGGCGAACACTCCTATAATTCACCCCTCCACTTT. The rearrangement links TRBV5-6 to TRBJ1-6; weak D call: TRBD1 (6 bases). V lost 4 bases, J lost 0 bases, and 14 bases lay in between. The CDR3 loop spans 17 amino acids. Germline lookup yields CDR1 SGHDT and CDR2 YYEEEE.